This T cell receptor (beta chain) appears in the sequencing data of a study of T cell repertoires in cytomegalovirus infection. Study-wide background: Recently identified HLA-C-restricted CMV epitopes were among the peptides used. Based on public TCR beta signatures, there were indications of CMV infection and of a matching HLA type. Overall study findings and caveats: The response measured ex vivo was dominated by TCR beta clonotypes (HLA-C-restricted and CMV-specific).

From the reads, TCRdb called clonotypes with MiXCR, one entry per CDR3 protein. Found here are 40,000 to 60,000 distinct CDR3 sequences, 21% of them singletons; the top ten hold about 90%. Germline V gene sequence: CDR1 SGHVS, CDR2 FNYEAQ. There are 15 residues in the CDR3. Trimming left V 0 bases short and J 3 bases short, with 9 bases between. A few counts support this clonotype. What it recognizes is unknown. Here the sequenced sample was CD8+ T cells from cultured PBMCs, taken from culture after CMV antigen stimulation. The TCR sequence derives from a human donor in good health (CMV status not recorded). Some clones in this sample may be carry-over from other donors' samples. V is TRBV7-6 and J is TRBJ1-5; possibly TRBD1 for D (5 bases). The chain's CDR3 is CASSLAQGPNQPQHF. CDR3 nucleotide sequence: TGTGCCAGCAGCTTAGCCCAGGGTCCCAATCAGCCCCAGCATTTT.